Below, 28 T cell receptor beta chains from the same sample are listed, as sequenced in a study of T cell repertoires in cytomegalovirus infection. These receptors' antigens are unknown. TCRdb passed the reads through MiXCR, listing each CDR3 protein once. The repertoire holds about 920,000 distinct CDR3 sequences, around a third seen once, with over 11% in the top ten. This specimen was cultured CD8+ T cells from PBMCs, taken from culture after CMV antigen stimulation. Every receptor here comes from a human donor in good health (CMV status not recorded). Some clones in this sample may be carry-over from other donors' samples.

The chain links TRBV5-1 to TRBJ1-1; possible D gene TRBD1, 6 bases. V was trimmed by 4 bases and J by 1 base, leaving 11 bases between them. The germline CDR1 and CDR2 sequences are SGHRS and YFSETQ. This CDR3 is built from 14 residues. CDR3 protein: CASSSGQSNTEAFF. CDR3 nucleotides: TGCGCCAGCAGCAGCGGACAGTCGAACACTGAAGCTTTCTTT.

This clonotype was counted ten times or more. The chain carries TRBV27 and TRBJ1-1, with a possible D match to TRBD1 (6 bases). Germline loops: CDR1 MNHEY, CDR2 SMNVEV (reference sequence). The germline V and J ends were trimmed by 1 base and 1 base, with 10 bases remaining between them. This CDR3 is 15 amino acids long. CDR3 region: CASSLFQGTNTEAFF. DNA of the CDR3: TGTGCCAGCAGTTTATTCCAGGGGACGAACACTGAAGCTTTCTTT.

The chain recombines TRBV6-1 with TRBJ1-1; D is possibly TRBD1 (6 bases). The CDR3 loop spans 14 amino acids. Germline V lookup: CDR1 MNHNS, CDR2 SASEGT. V shed 10 bases and J shed 0 bases, with 15 bases lying between them. This CDR3 reads CATGGGGMNTEAFF. The CDR3 region has the DNA TGTGCCACCGGAGGGGGAGGCATGAACACTGAAGCTTTCTTT.

This clonotype was counted many times. The rearrangement links TRBV7-9 to TRBJ2-7; the D call may be TRBD1 or TRBD2 (6 bases each). The germline V and J ends were trimmed by 2 bases and 5 bases, with 10 bases remaining between them. The CDR3 runs to 13 residues. The V gene's germline CDR1 is SEHNR and CDR2 FQNEAQ (reference sequence). The CDR3 DNA is TGTGCCAGCAGCTTAAGGGGGGACGACGAGCAGTACTTC. This encodes CASSLRGDDEQYF.

This chain joins TRBV6-5 and TRBJ1-3; 7 nucleotides line up with TRBD1. The length of the CDR3 is 16 residues. In germline, CDR1 is MNHEY, CDR2 SVGAGI. V lost 0 bases, J lost 3 bases, and 5 bases stayed unmatched. The CDR3 spells CASSYSLAGGGNTIYF. Here the CDR3 DNA reads TGTGCCAGCAGTTACTCGTTGGCAGGGGGTGGAAACACCATATATTTT.

The chain has TRBV7-9 and TRBJ2-5; TRBD2 matches 15 bases. The CDR3 extends over 17 amino acids. Trimming took 5 bases from V and 2 from J; bases not matched to a gene: 6. CDR1 SEHNR and CDR2 FQNEAQ come from the germline V gene (reference sequence). The CDR3 loop is CASSGRTSGGVQETQYF. DNA of the CDR3: TGTGCCAGCAGCGGCAGGACTAGCGGGGGGGTTCAAGAGACCCAGTACTTC. The variable domain in full, completed from reference TRBV7-9 and TRBJ2-5, reads DTGVSQNPRHKITKRGQNVTFRCDPISEHNRLYWYRQTLGQGPEFLTYFQNEAQLEKSRLLSDRFSAERPKGSFSTLEIQRTEQGDSAMYLCASSGRTSGGVQETQYFGPGTRLLVL.

This clonotype was counted many times. The chain is built from TRBV7-9 and TRBJ2-1; D is possibly TRBD2 (6 bases). This CDR3 has 15 residues. The germline CDR1 and CDR2 sequences are SEHNR and FQNEAQ (reference sequence). Trimming left V 5 bases short and J 6 bases short, with 17 bases between. For the CDR3, the DNA is TGTGCCAGCAGCGCTAAGACTAGTCTATTCAATGAGCAGTTCTTC. It encodes CASSAKTSLFNEQFF.

The J gene is TRBJ1-3, the V gene TRBV6-2 or TRBV6-3; D is unclear. CDR1 is MNHEY and CDR2 is SVGEGT in the germline V gene. The V and J ends lost 2 bases and 8 bases respectively, with 16 bases between them. The CDR3 totals 15 residues. The CDR3 reads CASSYPLDLRDTIYF. In DNA form, the CDR3 reads TGTGCCAGCAGTTACCCCTTGGATTTACGGGACACCATATATTTT.

The rearrangement links TRBV7-6 to TRBJ1-1; tentatively, D is TRBD1 (5 bases). V was clipped by 6 bases and J by 5 bases, with 16 bases between them. The CDR3 runs to 14 residues. Germline V lookup: CDR1 SGHVS, CDR2 FNYEAQ. The CDR3 coding sequence is TGTGCCAGCAGACCGACAGATCGGGGGACTGAAGCTTTCTTT. This sequence encodes CASRPTDRGTEAFF. The variable domain in full, completed from reference TRBV7-6 and TRBJ1-1, reads GAGVSQSPRYKVTKRGQDVALRCDPISGHVSLYWYRQALGQGPEFLTYFNYEAQQDKSGLPNDRFSAERPEGSISTLTIQRTEQRDSAMYRCASRPTDRGTEAFFGQGTRLTVV.

This clonotype was picked up a small number of times. The chain combines TRBV2 with TRBJ1-5; 9 bases are a match to TRBD1. The junction had 9 bases not matched to a gene; V was cut back by 7 bases and J by 5 bases. The germline V gene has CDR1 SNHLY and CDR2 FYNNEI. There are 15 residues in the CDR3. In nucleotides, the CDR3 is TGTGCCAGCACCATCGGACAGGGGATCGATCAGCCCCAGCATTTT. Encoded protein: CASTIGQGIDQPQHF.

The rearrangement links TRBV10-3 to TRBJ2-7; TRBD1 agrees at 9 bases. Germline trimming cut 6 bases from V and 6 bases from J; bases unmatched to any gene: 15. The CDR3 runs to 16 residues. Germline assignment: CDR1 ENHRY and CDR2 SYGVKD. CDR3 nucleotide sequence: TGTGCCATCAGGATTAACGGGGGACAGGGTGGGTTCGAGCAGTACTTC. Its translation: CAIRINGGQGGFEQYF.

This clonotype was found once. The V call is TRBV27, the J call TRBJ2-3; maybe TRBD1 (6 bases). Between the trimmed V and J ends, which lost 2 bases and 7 bases, there was a span of 16 bases. The germline gives CDR1 MNHEY, CDR2 SMNVEV (reference sequence). The CDR3 covers 15 residues. In DNA, the CDR3 is TGTGCCAGCAGTTTAACCTCCTACAGGGAAAATACGCAGTATTTT. Encoded protein: CASSLTSYRENTQYF.

Only a few counts were recorded for this clonotype. The chain recombines TRBV5-1 with TRBJ1-1, with D possibly TRBD1 on 5 matching bases. The CDR3 runs 14 residues. The germline CDR1 and CDR2 sequences are SGHRS and YFSETQ. The germline V and J ends were trimmed by 5 bases and 4 bases, with 15 bases remaining between them. The CDR3 nucleotides read TGCGCCAGCAGTAGGTCCGCCGGGACCACTGAAGCTTTCTTT. It specifies CASSRSAGTTEAFF.

The CDR3 DNA reads TGTGCCAGCAGTCTCAGAGCCGGGACTAGGCCTGTCAATGAGCAGTTCTTC. Its translation: CASSLRAGTRPVNEQFF. V is TRBV7-8 and J is TRBJ2-1; TRBD2 agrees at 8 bases. CDR1 SGHVS and CDR2 FQNEAQ come from the germline V gene. J lost 6 bases, V lost 6 bases, and 16 bases had no gene match. CDR3 length: 17 residues.

The J gene is TRBJ2-7, the V gene TRBV27; the match to TRBD1 covers 8 bases. Germline loops: CDR1 MNHEY, CDR2 SMNVEV (reference sequence). J gave up 3 bases and V 2 bases, and 6 bases lay outside the gene matches. This CDR3 is built from 15 residues. The CDR3 loop reads CASSLRQGAYYEQYV. As DNA, the CDR3 is TGTGCCAGCAGTTTACGGCAGGGGGCTTACTACGAGCAGTACGTC.

The sample holds a few counts of this clonotype. The chain carries TRBV19 and TRBJ2-1, with D unresolved. CDR1 is LNHDA and CDR2 is SQIVND in the germline V gene (reference sequence). V was cut by 3 bases and J by 6 bases, with 9 bases left in between. The CDR3 totals 13 residues. CDR3 loop: CASSIGSFNEQFF. The CDR3 bases are TGTGCCAGTAGTATTGGGTCTTTCAATGAGCAGTTCTTC.

Concerning this clonotype itself: This may stem from a read error, because a much larger clone lies one nucleotide away. This chain joins TRBV7-6 and TRBJ1-5; a weak D match, TRBD1 (5 bases). Germline CDR1 and CDR2: SGHVS and FNYEAQ. This CDR3 is built from 13 residues. The CDR3 region is CVSSTDINQPQHF. The DNA of the CDR3 is TGTGTCAGCAGCACGGACATCAATCAGCCCCAGCATTTT.

This clonotype was found many times. In nucleotides, the CDR3 is TGTGCCAGCAGTTATGGTGGTTACTCGGGCACTGAAGCTTTCTTT. Translated, it gives CASSYGGYSGTEAFF. This chain joins TRBV6-1 and TRBJ1-1; D unclear. V was cut by 5 bases and J by 4 bases, with 17 bases left in between. This CDR3 is 15 amino acids long. The germline V gene encodes CDR1 MNHNS and CDR2 SASEGT.

This chain links TRBV28 with TRBJ2-7, with TRBD2 matching over 7 bases. The CDR3 has 12 amino acids. In germline, CDR1 is MDHEN, CDR2 SYDVKM. Germline trimming cut 6 bases from V and 4 bases from J; bases unmatched to any gene: 3. CDR3 region: CASSSGGYEQYV. In DNA form, the CDR3 reads TGTGCCAGCAGCTCGGGAGGTTACGAGCAGTACGTC.

The chain recombines TRBV6-2 or TRBV6-3 with TRBJ2-2; 7 positions match TRBD1. This CDR3 is built from 18 residues. CDR1 is MNHEY and CDR2 is SVGEGT in the germline V gene. V shed 6 bases and J 0 bases; nucleotides not matched to a gene: 13. DNA of the CDR3: TGTGCCAGCAGCGACAGGGACGGAGACATCGCGAACACCGGGGAGCTGTTTTTT. It yields the protein CASSDRDGDIANTGELFF.

This clonotype has ten or more counts. V usage is TRBV7-6 and J usage is TRBJ2-5; D remains unclear. Trimming took 0 bases from V and 4 from J, leaving 9 bases between them. The CDR3 contains 14 residues. Per germline, CDR1 SGHVS and CDR2 FNYEAQ. As DNA, the CDR3 is TGTGCCAGCAGCTTAGCGCTGCAGCTAGAGACCCAGTACTTC. It is translated as CASSLALQLETQYF.

The chain carries TRBV25-1 and TRBJ1-2; D uncertain. The CDR3 has 12 amino acids. Germline CDR1 is MGHDK and CDR2 is SYGVNS. Trimming removed 4 bases from V and 6 bases from J, with 9 bases in between. CDR3 amino acids: CASSGNSDGYTF. The CDR3, as DNA: TGTGCCAGCAGTGGGAACAGCGATGGCTACACCTTC.

This chain connects TRBV19 to TRBJ1-5; D is undetermined. Per the germline V gene, CDR1 is LNHDA and CDR2 is SQIVND (reference sequence). The CDR3 spans 14 residues. Trimming took off 7 bases at V and 2 bases at J, with 12 bases between the two ends. The CDR3 loop is CASIPTWGNQPQHF. As DNA, the CDR3 is TGTGCCAGTATCCCGACCTGGGGCAATCAGCCCCAGCATTTT.

V is TRBV4-1 and J is TRBJ1-1, with D tentatively TRBD1 (5 bases). Trimming removed 1 base at V and 7 bases at J, with 13 bases between. Germline CDR1 and CDR2: MGHRA and YSYEKL. CDR3 size: 14 residues. Here the CDR3 reads CASSQVRGDLEAFF. In DNA form, the CDR3 reads TGCGCCAGCAGCCAAGTTCGGGGGGACCTTGAAGCTTTCTTT.

This clonotype was detected ten times or more. The chain combines TRBV6-5 with TRBJ1-5, with a weak D call TRBD1 (5 bases). This CDR3 is 17 amino acids long. From germline, CDR1 is MNHEY and CDR2 SVGAGI. With 0 bases removed from V and 0 bases from J, the gap between germline ends came to 12 bases. The CDR3 DNA sequence: TGTGCCAGCAGTTACTCGGGGAGGAGGGGTAGCAATCAGCCCCAGCATTTT. Protein product: CASSYSGRRGSNQPQHF.

On this clonotype itself: Relative to the germline gene, one junction end is altered; a read error may explain this. The chain joins TRBV5-5 to TRBJ1-2, with D perhaps matching TRBD1 (6 bases). The CDR3 is 17 amino acids. CDR1 is SGHKS, CDR2 YYEKEE, per germline (reference sequence). This CDR3 is CASSPRGEPRINYSYTF. The CDR3 DNA reads TGTGCCAGCAGCCCAAGGGGGGAGCCACGGATTAACTATAGCTACACCTTC.

The table lists this clonotype with a few counts. The chain has TRBV5-1 and TRBJ2-1; 8 positions agree with TRBD2. The V segment lost 2 bases and the J segment 4 bases; nucleotides outside the gene matches: 5. There are 15 residues in the CDR3. Germline loops: CDR1 SGHRS, CDR2 YFSETQ. The chain's CDR3 is CASSLRAGDYNEQFF. CDR3 DNA sequence: TGCGCCAGCAGCTTACGAGCGGGAGATTACAATGAGCAGTTCTTC. The entire variable domain, with the rest obtained from reference TRBV5-1 and TRBJ2-1, is as follows: KAGVTQTPRYLIKTRGQQVTLSCSPISGHRSVSWYQQTPGQGLQFLFEYFSETQRNKGNFPGRFSGRQFSNSRSEMNVSTLELGDSALYLCASSLRAGDYNEQFFGPGTRLTVL.

This clonotype was observed a handful of times. The chain couples TRBV6-5 to TRBJ2-5, with a weak D call TRBD1 (6 bases). The germline V gene encodes CDR1 MNHEY and CDR2 SVGAGI. Trimming removed 2 bases from V and 2 bases from J, with 6 bases in between. This CDR3 spans 13 amino acids. In DNA form, the CDR3 reads TGTGCCAGCAGTTACGGACAGCAAGAGACCCAGTACTTC. Translating it yields CASSYGQQETQYF.